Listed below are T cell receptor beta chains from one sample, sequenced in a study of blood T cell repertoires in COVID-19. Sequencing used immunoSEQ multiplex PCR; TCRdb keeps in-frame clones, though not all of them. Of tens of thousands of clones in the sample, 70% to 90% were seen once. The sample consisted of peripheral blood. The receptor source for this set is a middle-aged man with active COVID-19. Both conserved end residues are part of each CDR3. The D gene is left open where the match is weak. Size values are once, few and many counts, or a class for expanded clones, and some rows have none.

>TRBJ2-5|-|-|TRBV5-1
CASIPGDSGTQYF
TGCGCCAGCATACCGGGGGACTCCGGGACCCAGTACTTC
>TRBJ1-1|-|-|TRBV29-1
CSVEGGRINTEAFF
TGCAGCGTTGAAGGAGGCAGAATTAACACTGAAGCTTTCTTT
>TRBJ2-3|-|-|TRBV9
CASSVATDTQYF
TGTGCCAGCAGCGTAGCGACAGATACGCAGTATTTT
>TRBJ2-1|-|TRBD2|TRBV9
CASSLSGVSSYNEQFF
TGTGCCAGCAGTCTTAGCGGGGTTAGCTCCTACAATGAGCAGTTCTTC
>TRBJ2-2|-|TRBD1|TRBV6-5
CASSRGQGSTGELFF
TGTGCCAGCAGTAGGGGACAGGGGTCCACCGGGGAGCTGTTTTTT
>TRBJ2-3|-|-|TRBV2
CARLGHFLTDTQYF
TGTGCCAGATTGGGACACTTCCTCACAGATACGCAGTATTTT
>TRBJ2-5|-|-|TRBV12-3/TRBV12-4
CASSIQVGETQYF
TGTGCCAGCAGTATACAGGTTGGGGAGACCCAGTACTTC
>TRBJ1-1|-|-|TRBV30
CAWSWEGVNTEAFF
TGTGCCTGGAGTTGGGAGGGCGTGAACACTGAAGCTTTCTTT
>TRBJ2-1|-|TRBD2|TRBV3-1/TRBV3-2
CASSLRGGFNEQFF
TGTGCCAGCAGCCTTCGCGGGGGATTCAATGAGCAGTTCTTC
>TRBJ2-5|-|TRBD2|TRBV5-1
CASSPGLAGPGKETQYF
TGCGCCAGCAGCCCGGGACTAGCGGGTCCGGGCAAGGAGACCCAGTACTTC
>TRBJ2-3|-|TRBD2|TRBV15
CATSRKNSGSTDTQYF
TGTGCCACCAGCAGAAAGAATAGCGGGAGCACAGATACGCAGTATTTT
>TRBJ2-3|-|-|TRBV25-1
CASSESREVGTDTQYF
TGTGCCAGCAGTGAATCGCGAGAAGTCGGCACAGATACGCAGTATTTT
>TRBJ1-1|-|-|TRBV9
CASSVAGGGEANTEAFF
TGTGCCAGCAGCGTAGCCGGCGGGGGGGAGGCGAACACTGAAGCTTTCTTT
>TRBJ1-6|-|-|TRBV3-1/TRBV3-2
CASRTTENSPLHF
TGTGCCAGCAGGACGACAGAGAATTCACCCCTCCACTTT
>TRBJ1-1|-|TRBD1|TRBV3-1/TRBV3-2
CASSDKGQGTQAFF
TGTGCCAGCAGCGACAAGGGACAGGGAACCCAAGCTTTCTTT
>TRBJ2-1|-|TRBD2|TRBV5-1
CASSSGTSLRVF
TGCGCCAGCAGCTCCGGGACTAGTCTTCGAGTCTTC
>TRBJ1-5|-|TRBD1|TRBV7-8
CASSPRDSGWPQHF
TGTGCCAGCAGCCCGAGGGACAGCGGATGGCCCCAGCATTTT
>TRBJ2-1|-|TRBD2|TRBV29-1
CSVVDGGGNEQFF
TGCAGCGTTGTAGACGGCGGGGGGAATGAGCAGTTCTTC
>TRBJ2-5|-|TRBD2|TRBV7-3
CASSLTPLAGAGETQYF
TGTGCCAGCAGCTTAACTCCCCTAGCGGGGGCGGGAGAGACCCAGTACTTC
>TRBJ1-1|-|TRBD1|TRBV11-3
CASSSDRIPNTEAFF
TGTGCCAGCAGCTCGGACAGGATTCCGAACACTGAAGCTTTCTTT
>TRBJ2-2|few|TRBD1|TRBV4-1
CASSVAGQGAGELFF
TGCGCCAGCAGCGTAGCTGGACAGGGGGCCGGGGAGCTGTTTTTT
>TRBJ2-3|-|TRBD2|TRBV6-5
CASSLAGGFTDTQYF
TGTGCCAGCAGTCTAGCGGGGGGTTTCACAGATACGCAGTATTTT
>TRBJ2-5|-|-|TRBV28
CASSPRILETQYF
TGTGCCAGCAGTCCCCGTATCTTGGAGACCCAGTACTTC
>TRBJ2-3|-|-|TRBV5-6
CASSSLVSGTDTQYF
TGTGCCAGCAGCTCGCTAGTATCTGGCACAGATACGCAGTATTTT
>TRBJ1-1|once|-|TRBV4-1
CASSQEAQEAFF
TGCGCCAGCAGCCAGGAGGCGCAGGAAGCTTTCTTT
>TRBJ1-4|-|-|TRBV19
CASSKGGISNEKLFF
TGTGCCAGTAGTAAGGGAGGAATTTCTAATGAAAAACTGTTTTTT
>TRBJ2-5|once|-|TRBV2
CASRELVVAQYF
TGTGCCAGCAGGGAACTAGTTGTGGCCCAGTACTTC
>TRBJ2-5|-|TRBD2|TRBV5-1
CASSSTSVQETQYF
TGCGCCAGCAGCTCGACTAGCGTCCAAGAGACCCAGTACTTC
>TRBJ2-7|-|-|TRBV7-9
CASSLSRGEQYF
TGTGCCAGCAGCTTAAGTCGGGGCGAGCAGTACTTC
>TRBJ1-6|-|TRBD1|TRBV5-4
CASSLEGRGPGSYNSPLHF
TGTGCCAGCAGCTTGGAGGGCAGGGGGCCAGGGTCCTATAATTCACCCCTCCACTTT
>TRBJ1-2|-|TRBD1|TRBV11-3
CASSLIAPLGQGAYGYTF
TGTGCCAGCAGCTTAATCGCCCCCCTGGGACAGGGGGCTTATGGCTACACCTTC
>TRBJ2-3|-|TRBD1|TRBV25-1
CASSVIGTGENTQYF
TGTGCCAGCAGTGTTATTGGGACAGGGGAAAATACGCAGTATTTT
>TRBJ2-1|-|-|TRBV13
CASSFKNGLINEQFF
TGTGCCAGCAGCTTTAAGAACGGACTAATCAATGAGCAGTTCTTC
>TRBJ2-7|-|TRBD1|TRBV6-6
CASSAPGQSSYEQYF
TGTGCCAGCAGTGCCCCGGGACAGAGCTCCTACGAGCAGTACTTC
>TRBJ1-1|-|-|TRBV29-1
CSVLSKGTLGAEAFF
TGCAGCGTTCTATCTAAAGGGACTCTGGGAGCTGAAGCTTTCTTT
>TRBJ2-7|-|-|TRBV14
CASSQAYEQYF
TGTGCCAGCAGCCAAGCTTACGAGCAGTACTTC
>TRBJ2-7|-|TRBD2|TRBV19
CASSGGLAGPPYEQYF
TGTGCCAGTAGTGGAGGACTAGCGGGGCCCCCGTACGAGCAGTACTTC
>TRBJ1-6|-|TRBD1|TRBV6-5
CASSYSPQGNSPLHF
TGTGCCAGCAGTTACTCGCCACAGGGGAATTCACCCCTCCACTTT
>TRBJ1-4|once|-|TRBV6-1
CASSEASGGGEKLFF
TGTGCCAGCAGTGAAGCGTCAGGCGGCGGGGAAAAACTGTTTTTT
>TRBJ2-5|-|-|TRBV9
CASSFDSQETQYF
TGTGCCAGCAGTTTTGACAGCCAAGAGACCCAGTACTTC
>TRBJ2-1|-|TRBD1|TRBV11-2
CASSTRQGATDEQFF
TGTGCCAGCAGCACCAGACAGGGGGCTACCGATGAGCAGTTCTTC
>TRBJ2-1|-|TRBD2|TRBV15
CATSRVLGGLAGGTYNEQFF
TGTGCCACCAGCAGAGTATTAGGTGGTCTAGCGGGGGGAACCTACAATGAGCAGTTCTTC
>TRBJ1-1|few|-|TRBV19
CASSDRHTEAFF
TGTGCCAGTAGCGACAGGCACACTGAAGCTTTCTTT
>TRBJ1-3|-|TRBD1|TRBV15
CATSTHGTGSGNTIYF
TGTGCCACCAGCACTCACGGGACAGGCTCTGGAAACACCATATATTTT
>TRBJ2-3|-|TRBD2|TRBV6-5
CASRDTGTSGVTQYF
TGTGCCAGCAGGGATACCGGGACTAGCGGGGTAACGCAGTATTTT
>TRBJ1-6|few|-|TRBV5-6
CASSLRLSPLHF
TGTGCCAGCAGCTTGAGACTCTCACCCCTCCACTTT
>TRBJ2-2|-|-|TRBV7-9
CASSHGQTNTGELFF
TGTGCCAGCAGCCACGGACAGACGAACACCGGGGAGCTGTTTTTT
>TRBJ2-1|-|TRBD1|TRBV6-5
CATSGGLTILNEQFF
TGTGCCACTTCAGGGGGCTTAACGATACTCAATGAGCAGTTCTTC
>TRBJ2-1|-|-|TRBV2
CASSVLAREQFF
TGTGCCAGCAGTGTTCTAGCCCGCGAGCAGTTCTTC
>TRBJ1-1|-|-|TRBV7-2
CASSLEVTEAFF
TGTGCCAGCAGCTTAGAAGTTACAGAAGCTTTCTTT
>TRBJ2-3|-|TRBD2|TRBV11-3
CASSLGGDADTQYF
TGTGCCAGCAGCTTGGGGGGGGATGCAGATACGCAGTATTTT
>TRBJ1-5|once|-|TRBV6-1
CASSDRDNNQPQHF
TGTGCCAGCAGTGACCGGGACAACAATCAGCCCCAGCATTTT
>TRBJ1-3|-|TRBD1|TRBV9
CASSVGTGGSGNTIYF
TGTGCCAGCAGCGTTGGGACAGGGGGCTCTGGAAACACCATATATTTT
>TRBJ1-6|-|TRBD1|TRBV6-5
CATTDRSLSSPLHF
TGTGCCACTACGGACAGGTCGCTTAGTTCACCCCTCCACTTT